These 30 T cell receptor beta chains originate from one sample sequenced in a study of OX40 agonist ivuxolimab in advanced cancers. Method: immunoSEQ multiplex PCR; TCRdb's copy keeps in-frame clones and lacks some. The data show 70,000 to 80,000 clones, roughly nine tenths seen once. Sequenced material: CD4+ or CD8+ T cells sorted from blood, taken in a trial of the OX40 agonist ivuxolimab. The receptors come from an adult with an advanced solid tumor such as melanoma, head and neck, liver or kidney cancer.

V usage is TRBV2 and J usage is TRBJ2-7, with D possibly matching TRBD2 (6 bases). Germline CDR1 SNHLY, CDR2 FYNNEI. Trimming took 1 base from V and 0 from J, leaving 10 bases between them. This CDR3 is built from 15 residues. The CDR3 nucleotides are TGTGCCAGCAGTGAAGACGGAGGGAGCTCCTACGAGCAGTACTTC. Protein product: CASSEDGGSSYEQYF.

This chain uses TRBV25-1 with TRBJ2-3; weak D call: TRBD2 (6 bases). The CDR3 extends over 14 amino acids. The V end lost 6 bases, the J end lost 8 bases, and 18 bases lay between the germline ends. Germline CDR1 MGHDK, CDR2 SYGVNS. CDR3 bases: TGTGCCAGCAGCCTCAGGGAGGCGCGTGGTACGCAGTATTTT. It is translated as CASSLREARGTQYF. The full variable domain, with the rest looked up from reference TRBV25-1 and TRBJ2-3, is EADIYQTPRYLVIGTGKKITLECSQTMGHDKMYWYQQDPGMELHLIHYSYGVNSTEKGDLSSESTVSRIRTEHFPLTLESARPSHTSQYLCASSLREARGTQYFGPGTRLTVL.

The chain joins TRBV19 to TRBJ1-3; a possible D gene is TRBD1 (6 bases). CDR1 LNHDA and CDR2 SQIVND come from the germline V gene (reference sequence). V lost 7 bases, J lost 8 bases, and 12 bases lay in between. This CDR3 contains 12 residues. CDR3 coding DNA: TGTGCCAGTAACTCGGCAGGGGACACCATATATTTT. Encoded protein: CASNSAGDTIYF.

V is TRBV7-2 and J is TRBJ2-3; 11 bases agree with TRBD2. The CDR3 runs 17 residues. The germline CDR1 and CDR2 sequences are SGHTA and FQGNSA. Trimming cost V 2 bases and J 3 bases; bases outside gene matches: 7. CDR3 residues: CASSLPRVAGGTDTQYF. The CDR3 nucleotides are TGTGCCAGCAGCTTACCGAGAGTAGCGGGAGGGACAGATACGCAGTATTTT.

This sequence joins TRBV28 and TRBJ2-7; D is unresolved. The V end lost 6 bases, the J end lost 3 bases, and 18 bases lay between the germline ends. From germline, CDR1 is MDHEN and CDR2 SYDVKM. The CDR3 has 15 amino acids. The chain's CDR3 is CASRPYLTKDYEQYF. The CDR3 DNA follows: TGTGCCAGCAGGCCATACTTAACAAAGGACTACGAGCAGTACTTC. The whole variable domain, remainder taken from reference TRBV28 and TRBJ2-7, is DVKVTQSSRYLVKRTGEKVFLECVQDMDHENMFWYRQDPGLGLRLIYFSYDVKMKEKGDIPEGYSVSREKKERFSLILESASTNQTSMYLCASRPYLTKDYEQYFGPGTRLTVT.

The chain combines TRBV5-1 with TRBJ2-2, with D unclear. Germline V gives CDR1 SGHRS, CDR2 YFSETQ. The germline V and J ends were trimmed by 0 bases and 3 bases, with 9 bases remaining between them. This CDR3 is built from 15 residues. The CDR3 sequence: CASSLAVSDTGELFF. Here the CDR3 DNA reads TGCGCCAGCAGCTTGGCTGTTAGTGACACCGGGGAGCTGTTTTTT.

The J gene is TRBJ2-1, the V gene TRBV6-1; the D is unclear. CDR3 length: 11 residues. V gave up 6 bases and J gave up 5 bases, with 5 bases separating them. Per germline, CDR1 MNHNS and CDR2 SASEGT. The chain's CDR3 is CASRENNEQFF. The CDR3 nucleotides are TGTGCCAGCAGGGAGAACAATGAGCAGTTCTTC.

The chain couples TRBV11-3 to TRBJ1-6, with TRBD1 matching 9 bases. V trimming: 6 bases; J trimming: 6 bases; junction bases outside the gene matches: 6. Looked up from germline, CDR1 is SGHNT and CDR2 is YENEEA. The CDR3 is made up of 15 amino acids. CDR3 sequence: CASSSQTGGNSPLHF. The DNA of the CDR3 is TGTGCCAGCAGTTCACAGACAGGGGGTAATTCACCCCTCCACTTT.

The V and J genes are TRBV7-2 and TRBJ2-6; D ambiguous. Trimming took off 1 base at V and 0 bases at J, with 13 bases between the two ends. From germline, CDR1 is SGHTA and CDR2 FQGNSA. The CDR3 has 18 amino acids. Here the CDR3 reads CASSLVATANSGANVLTF. In DNA, the CDR3 is TGTGCCAGCAGCTTAGTGGCGACGGCAAACTCTGGGGCCAACGTCCTGACTTTC.

The V call is TRBV10-3, the J call TRBJ1-2, with D uncertain. V was pared by 4 bases and J by 8 bases, with 14 bases between. Germline V lookup: CDR1 ENHRY, CDR2 SYGVKD. CDR3 size: 13 residues. The CDR3 sequence is CAISGIQTTGYTF. The CDR3 bases are TGTGCCATCAGTGGAATTCAGACAACAGGCTACACCTTC.

The V gene is TRBV30, the J gene TRBJ2-3; the D gene is possibly TRBD2 (5 bases). CDR3 length equals 13 residues. Trimming took 2 bases from V and 3 from J, leaving 9 bases between them. CDR1 is GTSNPN, CDR2 SVGIG, per germline (reference sequence). The CDR3 DNA reads as TGTGCCTGGAGTAAACCGGGAACAGATACGCAGTATTTT. This encodes CAWSKPGTDTQYF.

This sequence joins TRBV21-1 and TRBJ2-5; the table's TRBD2 call for D was not verified on the DNA. TRBV21-1 is shown as a pseudogene. This CDR3 has 19 residues. The CDR3 sequence is CASSQPRGPIADLQETQYF. The CDR3 DNA reads TGTGCCAGCAGCCAACCACGGGGTCCAATTGCGGACCTCCAAGAGACCCAGTACTTC.

The chain uses TRBV30 and TRBJ2-3, with 10 positions matching TRBD2. CDR1 is GTSNPN, CDR2 SVGIG, per germline (reference sequence). This CDR3 region has 15 residues. Trimming at V came to 6 bases and at J to 2 bases, leaving 8 bases not matched to a gene. The CDR3 spells CACIPSGGSTDTQYF. Here the CDR3 DNA reads TGTGCCTGTATCCCTAGCGGGGGATCCACAGATACGCAGTATTTT.

The chain employs TRBV18 and TRBJ2-2; possibly TRBD2 for D (5 bases). Germline V gives CDR1 KGHSH, CDR2 LQKENI. The CDR3 covers 16 residues. Trimming stripped 3 bases from V and 2 bases from J, with 13 bases between. The CDR3 sequence is CASSPVGNTNTGELFF. The CDR3 DNA reads as TGTGCCAGCTCACCGGTCGGGAATACAAACACCGGGGAGCTGTTTTTT.

This clone was observed once. The chain joins TRBV4-1 to TRBJ2-5; 13 bases match TRBD2. Germline V CDR1 and CDR2: MGHRA, YSYEKL. V was pared by 0 bases and J by 5 bases, with 6 bases of the junction left unmatched. CDR3 length: 17 amino acids. The CDR3 region is CASSQERGTSGTETQYF. CDR3 DNA: TGCGCCAGCAGCCAAGAAAGAGGGACTAGCGGGACGGAGACCCAGTACTTC.

The CDR3 region has the DNA TGTGCCAGCAGCGCACAGGGGTGGGTGGGCACAGATACGCAGTATTTT. Amino acids: CASSAQGWVGTDTQYF. This chain joins TRBV2 and TRBJ2-3; 7 positions agree with TRBD1. The germline gives CDR1 SNHLY, CDR2 FYNNEI. The junction had 10 bases not matched to a gene; V was cut back by 6 bases and J by 1 base. The CDR3 runs to 16 residues.

This clone was found once. The genes are TRBV6-5 and TRBJ2-1; the match to TRBD2 covers 8 bases. The CDR3 spans 14 residues. Germline CDR1 is MNHEY and CDR2 is SVGAGI. After removal of 2 bases from V and 7 bases from J, the junction contained 4 bases not matched to a gene. As DNA, the CDR3 is TGTGCCAGCAGTTACGGATCGGGGGGGAATGAGCAGTTCTTC. It is translated as CASSYGSGGNEQFF.

The chain carries TRBV2 and TRBJ1-2; no definite D call. Germline-derived CDR1 and CDR2 are SNHLY and FYNNEI. This CDR3 has 15 amino acids. V was shortened by 5 bases and J by 7 bases, with 20 bases between the two germline ends. CDR3 protein: CASSKGPTVGSGYTF. In DNA form, the CDR3 reads TGTGCCAGCAGTAAAGGGCCCACTGTAGGATCTGGCTACACCTTC.

The V gene is TRBV2, the J gene TRBJ1-4; 7 bases map to TRBD1. Unmatched junction bases numbered 5, after V lost 3 bases and J lost 7 bases. CDR1 is SNHLY and CDR2 is FYNNEI in the germline V gene. There are 14 residues in the CDR3. CDR3 sequence: CASSENRGGEKLFF. In DNA, the CDR3 is TGTGCCAGCAGTGAGAACAGGGGTGGTGAAAAACTGTTTTTT.

The V call is TRBV18, the J call TRBJ1-4; D is undetermined. This CDR3 is built from 17 residues. V lost 2 bases, J lost 3 bases, and 16 bases lay in between. Germline assignment: CDR1 KGHSH and CDR2 LQKENI. CDR3 in amino acids: CASSPALLYGANEKLFF. In nucleotides, the CDR3 is TGTGCCAGCTCACCAGCCCTCTTGTACGGAGCTAATGAAAAACTGTTTTTT.

V gene TRBV7-8 combines with J gene TRBJ1-3; 8 bases fit TRBD1. The CDR3 is 17 residues long. Germline loops: CDR1 SGHVS, CDR2 FQNEAQ. J gave up 2 bases and V 5 bases, and 11 bases lay outside the gene matches. The CDR3 DNA follows: TGTGCCAGCAGCCAGACAGGGGCCCGATTCGCTGGAAACACCATATATTTT. It encodes CASSQTGARFAGNTIYF.

V usage is TRBV7-9 and J usage is TRBJ1-2, with 7 bases aligning to TRBD1. V dropped 5 bases and J dropped 4; count of bases not matched to a gene: 4. Germline lookup yields CDR1 SEHNR and CDR2 FQNEAQ (reference sequence). CDR3 length: 13 amino acids. Here the CDR3 reads CASSTDRAYGYTF. The CDR3 bases are TGTGCCAGCAGCACCGACAGGGCCTATGGCTACACCTTC. Complete variable domain (other parts from reference TRBV7-9 and TRBJ1-2): DTGVSQNPRHKITKRGQNVTFRCDPISEHNRLYWYRQTLGQGPEFLTYFQNEAQLEKSRLLSDRFSAERPKGSFSTLEIQRTEQGDSAMYLCASSTDRAYGYTFGSGTRLTVV.

The chain couples TRBV9 to TRBJ2-2, with 8 bases identical to TRBD1. The CDR3 is 14 residues long. The germline V gene has CDR1 SGDLS and CDR2 YYNGEE. J lost 6 bases, V lost 4 bases, and 5 bases had no gene match. The CDR3 here is CASSSIQGAGELFF. For the CDR3, the DNA is TGTGCCAGCAGCTCAATACAGGGGGCCGGGGAGCTGTTTTTT.

This clone turned up a few times. The rearrangement uses TRBV9 and TRBJ2-5, with 12 bases identical to TRBD2. The CDR3 is 16 residues long. V lost 4 bases and J lost 4; bases outside the gene matches: 8. Germline V CDR1 and CDR2: SGDLS, YYNGEE. The CDR3 loop is CASSPRLAGVRETQYF. DNA of the CDR3: TGTGCCAGCAGCCCCCGACTAGCGGGGGTTAGAGAGACCCAGTACTTC.

The chain couples TRBV30 to TRBJ2-3; 7 bases fit TRBD2. V lost 3 bases and J lost 3; bases outside the gene matches: 9. Germline loops: CDR1 GTSNPN, CDR2 SVGIG (reference sequence). The CDR3 is 15 amino acids. CDR3 region: CAWSDPRGVTDTQYF. DNA for the CDR3: TGTGCCTGGAGCGACCCTCGGGGGGTAACAGATACGCAGTATTTT.

The chain combines TRBV28 with TRBJ2-7, with D perhaps TRBD2 (5 bases). Deletions cut 3 bases from V and 3 bases from J, with 15 bases between. This CDR3 spans 15 amino acids. Germline V CDR1 and CDR2: MDHEN, SYDVKM. The CDR3 nucleotides are TGTGCCAGCAGTTTTGGTAGAGGGCCTTACTACGAGCAGTACTTC. Its protein is CASSFGRGPYYEQYF. The variable domain in full, completed from reference TRBV28 and TRBJ2-7, reads DVKVTQSSRYLVKRTGEKVFLECVQDMDHENMFWYRQDPGLGLRLIYFSYDVKMKEKGDIPEGYSVSREKKERFSLILESASTNQTSMYLCASSFGRGPYYEQYFGPGTRLTVT.

The genes are TRBV9 and TRBJ2-5; D gene unclear. CDR1 is SGDLS and CDR2 is YYNGEE in the germline V gene. Trimming removed 0 bases from V and 6 bases from J, with 9 bases in between. The CDR3 covers 13 residues. The CDR3 DNA reads TGTGCCAGCAGCGTAGCTGGCAAACAGACCCAGTACTTC. Its protein is CASSVAGKQTQYF.

The chain couples TRBV7-9 to TRBJ2-1; the D gene is possibly TRBD1 (6 bases). CDR1 SEHNR and CDR2 FQNEAQ come from the germline V gene (reference sequence). There are 12 residues in the CDR3. V was clipped by 5 bases and J by 8 bases, with 10 bases between them. The chain's CDR3 is CASSRDIHEQFF. The DNA for the CDR3 is TGTGCCAGCAGCCGGGACATTCATGAGCAGTTCTTC.

V usage is TRBV11-3 and J usage is TRBJ2-1; a weak D match, TRBD1 (6 bases). Germline V gene data show CDR1 as SGHNT and CDR2 as YENEEA. V lost 4 bases to trimming and J lost 0 bases, with 13 bases between them. This CDR3 is 16 amino acids long. Written as DNA, the CDR3 is TGTGCCAGCAGCTCGACAGGTTACAGCTCCTACAATGAGCAGTTCTTC. Translating gives CASSSTGYSSYNEQFF.

The CDR3 coding sequence is TGTGCCAGCACCGGGGACTCGTTTGGGGCCTACAATGAGCAGTTCTTC. Amino acids: CASTGDSFGAYNEQFF. The chain joins TRBV7-6 to TRBJ2-1, with TRBD2 as a possible D gene (6 bases). V lost 7 bases, J lost 2 bases, and 18 bases lay in between. The CDR3 consists of 16 residues. The germline V gene encodes CDR1 SGHVS and CDR2 FNYEAQ.